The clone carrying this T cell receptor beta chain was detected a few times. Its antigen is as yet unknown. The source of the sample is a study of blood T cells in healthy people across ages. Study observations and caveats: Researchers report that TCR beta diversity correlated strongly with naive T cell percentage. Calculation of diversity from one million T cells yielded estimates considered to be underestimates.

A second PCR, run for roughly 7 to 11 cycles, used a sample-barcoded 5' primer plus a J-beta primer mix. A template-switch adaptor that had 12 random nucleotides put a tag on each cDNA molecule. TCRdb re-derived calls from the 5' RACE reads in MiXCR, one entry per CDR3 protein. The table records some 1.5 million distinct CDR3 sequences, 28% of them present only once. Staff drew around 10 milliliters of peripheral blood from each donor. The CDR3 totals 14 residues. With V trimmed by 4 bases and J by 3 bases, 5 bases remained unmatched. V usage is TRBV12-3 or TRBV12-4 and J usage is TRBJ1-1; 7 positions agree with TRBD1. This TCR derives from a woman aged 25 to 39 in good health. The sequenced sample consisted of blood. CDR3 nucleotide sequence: TGTGCCAGCAGTTACACAGGGGTGCACACTGAAGCTTTCTTT. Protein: CASSYTGVHTEAFF.